This T cell receptor beta chain was captured in a study of breast tumors, draining lymph nodes, adjacent tissues. Breast cancer patients provided tissue from their axillary draining lymph nodes. In this sample, this clonotype turned up many times. Its specificity is not known. Study observations and caveats: Data only fit, rather than demonstrated, lymph node origin of most tumor T cells. Compared with basal-like, luminal-like tumors shared significantly more repertoire with nontumor tissue. Tumors had less TCR diversity than lymph nodes, more than nontumor tissue.

TCRdb recomputed calls from the multiplex PCR reads with MiXCR, one row per CDR3 protein. This sample has roughly 110,000 distinct CDR3 sequences; under 40% occur once, and the top ten carry 5.5% to 6%. Sequences were obtained from axillary lymph node tissue. The sequence came from a female donor with breast cancer. Some clones in this sample may be carry-over from other donors' samples.

CDR3 region: CAGRRGDRNSPLHF. The CDR3 DNA follows: TGTGCCGGCCGTCGGGGGGATCGGAATTCACCCCTCCACTTT. The gene calls are TRBV6-6 and TRBJ1-6, with D possibly matching TRBD1 (5 bases). The CDR3 consists of 14 residues. Germline CDR1 is MNHNY and CDR2 is SVGAGI (reference sequence). V was cut by 11 bases and J by 7 bases, with 18 bases left in between.